Each of the 18 T cell receptor beta chains below was sequenced from the same sample in a study of tumor and adjacent non-tumor tissue in lung cancer. TCRbeta libraries were built with three rounds of nested PCR, modified from ARM-PCR. TCRdb reanalysed the multiplex PCR reads using MiXCR and keeps one entry per CDR3 protein. The data hold around 140,000 distinct CDR3 sequences, with around 67% observed a single time. No cell sorting was done before RNA was extracted from the tissue. The sample was lung tumor tissue. Every receptor here comes from a man aged 60-69 years with small cell lung cancer.

This clonotype has a handful of counts. The gene calls are TRBV10-3 and TRBJ2-1; D possibly corresponds to TRBD2 (6 bases). The V end lost 5 bases, the J end lost 8 bases, and 13 bases lay between the germline ends. CDR1 and CDR2 from the germline V gene are ENHRY and SYGVKD. This CDR3 has 13 amino acids. The CDR3 spells CAISQLASDEQFF. CDR3 nucleotide sequence: TGTGCCATCAGTCAGCTAGCTAGCGATGAGCAGTTCTTC.

V is TRBV12-3 or TRBV12-4 and J is TRBJ2-5, with a possible D match to TRBD2 (6 bases). The germline V and J ends were trimmed by 3 bases and 4 bases, with 9 bases remaining between them. The CDR3 extends over 13 amino acids. In DNA form, the CDR3 reads TGTGCCAGCAGTTTCGGCGGGACAGAGACCCAGTACTTC. Translation gives CASSFGGTETQYF.

Details on this clonotype: Germline and junction disagree at one end, which may indicate a read error. The chain carries TRBV4-2 and TRBJ2-1; 13 bases line up with TRBD2. Germline V gives CDR1 LGHNA, CDR2 YNFKEQ. The CDR3 contains 21 residues. CDR3 coding DNA: TGTGCCAGCAGCCAAGTTGCGATACTTGAAACTAGCGGGAGGGCCTACAGTGAGCAGTTCTTC. It translates to CASSQVAILETSGRAYSEQFF.

In its sample, this clonotype was seen once. At one end the junction does not follow the germline gene, possibly because of a read error. The chain couples TRBV10-3 to TRBJ1-5, with D possibly matching TRBD1 (6 bases). The CDR3 length is 14 residues. Germline V gene data show CDR1 as ENHRY and CDR2 as SYGVKD. The CDR3 loop is CVIRDEGGNQPQHF. CDR3 in DNA: TGTGTCATCAGAGATGAGGGGGGGAACCAGCCCCAGCATTTT.

This chain uses TRBV4-1 with TRBJ1-2; 7 bases agree with TRBD1. J gave up 7 bases and V 7 bases, and 15 bases lay outside the gene matches. There are 15 residues in the CDR3. CDR1 and CDR2 (germline): MGHRA, YSYEKL. In nucleotides, the CDR3 is TGCGCCAGCAACCCAGGGGGACGGGGGGCGGGTGGCTACACCTTC. Amino acid sequence: CASNPGGRGAGGYTF.

This clonotype was detected a few times. The rearrangement links TRBV5-4 to TRBJ2-3, with 11 bases fitting TRBD2. CDR3 length: 16 residues. Germline CDR1 and CDR2: SGHNT and YYREEE (reference sequence). The J segment lost 1 base and the V segment lost 4 bases, leaving 5 bases of the junction unmatched. The CDR3 DNA follows: TGTGCCAGCAGCAGATCGGGACTAGCGGGCACAGATACGCAGTATTTT. This encodes CASSRSGLAGTDTQYF.

The chain has TRBV6-5 and TRBJ1-6; a possible D gene is TRBD1 (5 bases). The CDR3 spans 17 residues. CDR1 MNHEY and CDR2 SVGAGI come from the germline V gene. Trimming left V 6 bases short and J 8 bases short, with 23 bases between. The CDR3 nucleotides read TGTGCCAGCAGATACACTGGGGCAGGCCGAGTCGATTCACCCCTCCACTTT. Its protein product is CASRYTGAGRVDSPLHF.

The rearrangement joins TRBV7-3 to TRBJ2-1; 11 nucleotides match TRBD2. CDR3 length equals 16 residues. Germline V CDR1 and CDR2: SGHTA, FQGTGA. J gave up 3 bases and V 5 bases, and 6 bases lay outside the gene matches. Written as DNA, the CDR3 is TGTGCCAGCAGCCGACGGGGACTAGCGGACTACAATGAGCAGTTCTTC. Amino acids: CASSRRGLADYNEQFF. The full variable domain, its missing parts supplied by reference TRBV7-3 and TRBJ2-1, is GAGVSQTPSNKVTEKGKYVELRCDPISGHTALYWYRQSLGQGPEFLIYFQGTGAADDSGLPNDRFFAVRPEGSVSTLKIQRTERGDSAVYLCASSRRGLADYNEQFFGPGTRLTVL.

The rearrangement links TRBV20-1 to TRBJ2-7; 9 nucleotides agree with TRBD1. With V trimmed by 7 bases and J by 5 bases, 9 bases remained unmatched. The CDR3 contains 13 residues. Germline V gives CDR1 DFQATT, CDR2 SNEGSKA (reference sequence). The chain's CDR3 is CSGVDRGKDEQYF. CDR3 bases: TGCAGTGGAGTCGACAGGGGGAAGGACGAGCAGTACTTC.

The J gene is TRBJ2-1, the V gene TRBV4-1; TRBD2 is a possible D gene (6 bases). The V gene's germline CDR1 is MGHRA and CDR2 YSYEKL. The CDR3 totals 16 residues. Trimming cost V 1 base and J 5 bases, with 15 bases left between them. CDR3 DNA sequence: TGCGCCAGCAGCCAAGGGCGGGCTAGCGACAACAATGAGCAGTTCTTC. Protein: CASSQGRASDNNEQFF.

The rearrangement links TRBV11-3 to TRBJ2-1; D call uncertain. The ends were cut back, 5 bases at V and 8 bases at J, with 19 bases in the middle. This CDR3 has 15 amino acids. Germline assignment: CDR1 SGHNT and CDR2 YENEEA. The DNA for the CDR3 is TGTGCCAGCAGCCGTATCAATAGGTCTAGACATGAGCAGTTCTTC. Translation gives CASSRINRSRHEQFF.

This clonotype was found a few times. The chain carries TRBV29-1 and TRBJ2-2, with D uncertain. Germline CDR1 is SQVTM and CDR2 is ANQGSEA. V dropped 4 bases and J dropped 4 bases, with 13 bases sitting between them. The CDR3 is 14 amino acids. As DNA, the CDR3 is TGCAGCGTTGGGGAACGGATGGGCACCGGGGAGCTGTTTTTT. Translation gives CSVGERMGTGELFF.

This clonotype occurred a few times. The chain employs TRBV28 and TRBJ2-1; no firm D call. Germline V gene data show CDR1 as MDHEN and CDR2 as SYDVKM. This CDR3 has 12 amino acids. Trimming stripped 10 bases from V and 3 bases from J, with 10 bases between. Here the CDR3 DNA reads TGTGCCACTTTAGCAGACTACAATGAGCAGTTCTTC. The encoded protein is CATLADYNEQFF.

A note on this clonotype: Germline and junction disagree at one end, which may indicate a read error. The chain is built from TRBV11-3 and TRBJ2-2, with a tentative D call TRBD2 (7 bases). CDR3 length equals 13 residues. Per germline, CDR1 SGHNT and CDR2 YENEEA. Here the CDR3 DNA reads TGTGCCAGTAGCTTGGCAGGGGCCGGGGGGCTCTTTTTT. It codes for CASSLAGAGGLFF.

Turning to this clonotype: A much larger clone lies one base from this, so it may be a read error. It is likely a read error, because the conserved phenylalanine at the end of the CDR3 is missing. The genes are TRBV29-1 and TRBJ2-5, with D perhaps being TRBD1 or TRBD2 (6 bases each). This CDR3 spans 14 amino acids. The V gene lost 3 bases and the J gene lost 4 bases, with 15 bases spanning the gap. Germline-derived CDR1 and CDR2 are SQVTM and ANQGSEA. Here the CDR3 reads CSVDFGGGGETQYL. Here the CDR3 DNA reads TGCAGCGTTGACTTCGGGGGCGGCGGAGAGACCCAGTACTTA.

This clonotype has a single count. V and J are TRBV5-4 and TRBJ2-6; 7 bases line up with TRBD1. V trimming: 1 base; J trimming: 8 bases; junction bases outside the gene matches: 15. Germline CDR1 reads SGHNT; CDR2 reads YYREEE (reference sequence). The CDR3 consists of 18 residues. CDR3 amino acids: CASSLNRQGGSGTNVLTF. DNA for the CDR3: TGTGCCAGCAGCTTGAACAGACAGGGCGGCTCGGGGACCAACGTCCTGACTTTC.

Concerning this clonotype: Since a much larger clone is just one base distant, this may be a read error. The CDR3 nucleotides are TGTGCCAGCAGCCCGCGGTGGGGCTACGAGCAGTACTTC. This gives the protein CASSPRWGYEQYF. The chain has TRBV12-3 or TRBV12-4 and TRBJ2-7; D unresolved. The CDR3 contains 13 residues. V shed 6 bases and J shed 3 bases, with 12 bases lying between them.

At least ten counts were recorded for this clonotype. The V call is TRBV29-1, the J call TRBJ2-7; no firm D call. The V and J ends lost 6 bases and 2 bases respectively, with 11 bases between them. The CDR3 runs to 12 residues. CDR1 is SQVTM, CDR2 ANQGSEA, per germline. The CDR3 coding sequence is TGCAGCGTCTCAGGAGTTACCTACGAGCAGTACTTC. The encoded protein is CSVSGVTYEQYF.